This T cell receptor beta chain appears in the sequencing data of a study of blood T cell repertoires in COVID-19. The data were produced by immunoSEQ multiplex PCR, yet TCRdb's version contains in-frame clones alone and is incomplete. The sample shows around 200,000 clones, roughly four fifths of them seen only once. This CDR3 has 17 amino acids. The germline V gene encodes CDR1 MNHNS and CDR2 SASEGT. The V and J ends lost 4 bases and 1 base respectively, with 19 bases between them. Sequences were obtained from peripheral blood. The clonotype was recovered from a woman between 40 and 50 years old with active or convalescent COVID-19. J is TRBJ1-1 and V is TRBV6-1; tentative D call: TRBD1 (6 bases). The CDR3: CASSVRTVLLSNTEAFF. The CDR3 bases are TGTGCCAGCAGTGTACGGACAGTCTTATTATCGAACACTGAAGCTTTCTTT.